This entry lists 14 T cell receptor beta chains sequenced from one sample in a study of shared clonotypes between healthy human individuals. Assay: immunoSEQ multiplex PCR; the TCRdb copy retains only in-frame clones and omits some. The table records about 960,000 clones, over 75% of them present only once. The sequencing sample was made of memory CD4+ T cells sorted from blood. This sample's subset: CD45RA-negative fraction. The receptors originated from a man aged 18 to 30 in good health.

The V call is TRBV2, the J call TRBJ1-4, with D perhaps matching TRBD1 (5 bases). Per germline, CDR1 SNHLY and CDR2 FYNNEI. Trimming cost V 4 bases and J 1 base, with 10 bases left between them. CDR3 size: 15 residues. The CDR3 DNA sequence: TGTGCCAGCAGTGTGACAGCCAGAACTAATGAAAAACTGTTTTTT. Protein sequence: CASSVTARTNEKLFF.

Concerning this clone: Other DNA sequences in the sample encode the same CDR3. The CDR3 bases are TGTGCCAGCAGCTTAGTAGGGGGTAGCACAGATACGCAGTATTTT. It is translated as CASSLVGGSTDTQYF. The V and J genes are TRBV7-6 and TRBJ2-3, with D perhaps TRBD1 (6 bases). Trimming stripped 1 base from V and 0 bases from J, with 8 bases between. The CDR3 has 15 amino acids. Germline-derived CDR1 and CDR2 are SGHVS and FNYEAQ.

There are a few counts of this clone. At one boundary the junction diverges from the germline segment, which might be a read error. This chain connects TRBV2 to TRBJ2-3, with TRBD1 matching 7 bases. Germline V lookup: CDR1 SNHLY, CDR2 FYNNEI. The CDR3 has 12 amino acids. CDR3 in DNA: TGTGCCAGCAGATCCGACAGGGCCCCAGTGGATTTT. It encodes CASRSDRAPVDF. Full variable domain (rest looked up from reference TRBV2 and TRBJ2-3): EPEVTQTPSHQVTQMGQEVILRCVPISNHLYFYWYRQILGQKVEFLVSFYNNEISEKSEIFDDQFSVERPDGSNFTLKIRSTKLEDSAMYFCASRSDRAPVDFGPGTRLTVL.

The chain is built from TRBV5-4 and TRBJ2-5, with TRBD2 identical over 12 bases. The ends lost 3 bases at V and 2 bases at J; junction bases unmatched: 5. Looked up from germline, CDR1 is SGHNT and CDR2 is YYREEE (reference sequence). This CDR3 is 16 amino acids long. The CDR3 here is CASSSYGLAGQETQYF. The DNA of the CDR3 is TGTGCCAGCAGCTCATACGGACTAGCGGGGCAAGAGACCCAGTACTTC.

This rearrangement joins TRBV30 to TRBJ2-1; D gene uncertain. V was pared by 0 bases and J by 9 bases, with 9 bases between. The CDR3 is 12 residues long. Germline assignment: CDR1 GTSNPN and CDR2 SVGIG (reference sequence). CDR3: CAWSVRAVEQFF. The CDR3 coding sequence is TGTGCCTGGAGTGTCCGCGCTGTTGAGCAGTTCTTC.

A remark on this clone: At the DNA level, this CDR3 is encoded by other sequences in the same sample as well. J is TRBJ1-6 and V is TRBV5-1; D is ambiguous. Between the trimmed V and J ends, which lost 0 bases and 4 bases, there was a span of 8 bases. Germline loops: CDR1 SGHRS, CDR2 YFSETQ. The CDR3 sequence is 15 residues long. CDR3 sequence reads: CASSLEALYNSPLHF. CDR3 bases: TGCGCCAGCAGCTTGGAGGCCTTATATAATTCACCCCTCCACTTT.

CDR3 amino acids: CASSYDRDSTEAFF. CDR3 nucleotides: TGTGCCAGCAGCTATGACAGGGATAGCACTGAAGCTTTCTTT. The rearrangement links TRBV5-6 to TRBJ1-1; 7 nucleotides agree with TRBD1. In germline, CDR1 is SGHDT, CDR2 YYEEEE. CDR3 size: 14 residues. J was trimmed by 4 bases and V by 3 bases; bases with no gene match: 6.

The chain joins TRBV6-1 to TRBJ2-3, with 8 bases matching TRBD2. With V trimmed by 9 bases and J by 2 bases, 4 bases remained unmatched. The V gene's germline CDR1 is MNHNS and CDR2 SASEGT. The CDR3 length is 13 residues. The CDR3 region is CASTAGDTDTQYF. CDR3 nucleotide sequence: TGTGCCAGTACAGCGGGAGACACAGATACGCAGTATTTT.

The V call is TRBV5-1, the J call TRBJ2-7, with D perhaps TRBD1 (5 bases). The ends were cut back, 0 bases at V and 0 bases at J, with 22 bases in the middle. CDR3 length equals 19 residues. CDR1 is SGHRS and CDR2 is YFSETQ in the germline V gene. The CDR3 loop is CASSLEPVRQWGSSYEQYF. The CDR3 nucleotides read TGCGCCAGCAGCTTGGAACCCGTCCGACAGTGGGGCTCCTCCTACGAGCAGTACTTC.

V usage is TRBV18 and J usage is TRBJ1-2; no definite D call. This CDR3 is built from 13 residues. The ends were cut back, 1 base at V and 4 bases at J, with 7 bases in the middle. Germline V CDR1 and CDR2: KGHSH, LQKENI. The CDR3 region has the DNA TGTGCCAGCTCACCACTGGCCAGCTATGGCTACACCTTC. Its protein is CASSPLASYGYTF. The variable domain in full, completed from reference TRBV18 and TRBJ1-2, reads NAGVMQNPRHLVRRRGQEARLRCSPMKGHSHVYWYRQLPEEGLKFMVYLQKENIIDESGMPKERFSAEFPKEGPSILRIQQVVRGDSAAYFCASSPLASYGYTFGSGTRLTVV.

The chain has TRBV27 and TRBJ2-1; D is perhaps TRBD1 (6 bases). CDR3 length equals 13 residues. Germline V lookup: CDR1 MNHEY, CDR2 SMNVEV (reference sequence). V lost 2 bases to trimming and J lost 7 bases, with 9 bases between them. The CDR3 bases are TGTGCCAGCAGTTTAACAGGGCTTAATGAGCAGTTCTTC. It encodes CASSLTGLNEQFF.

Of note for this clone: With only one base between it and a far larger clone, this is likely a read error. Other nucleotide sequences from this sample produce the same CDR3. This chain links TRBV7-2 with TRBJ2-2, with D possibly matching TRBD2 (5 bases). Germline CDR1 reads SGHTA; CDR2 reads FQGNSA. The CDR3 covers 12 residues. The CDR3 coding sequence is TGTGCCAGCAGCTCCGACACCGGGGAGTTGTTTTTT. Translated, it gives CASSSDTGELFF.

This clone was detected only a few times. The chain carries TRBV5-1 and TRBJ2-7; D call uncertain. This CDR3 is built from 14 residues. Germline V gene lookup returns CDR1 SGHRS and CDR2 YFSETQ. V was pared by 4 bases and J by 3 bases, with 14 bases between. The CDR3 coding sequence is TGCGCCAGCAGCCAAATCACCAACAGCTACGAGCAGTACTTC. Translation gives CASSQITNSYEQYF.

The chain couples TRBV5-1 to TRBJ2-2; perhaps TRBD2 as D (6 bases). This CDR3 spans 16 amino acids. Trimming left V 4 bases short and J 2 bases short, with 15 bases between. Germline values: CDR1 SGHRS, CDR2 YFSETQ. DNA of the CDR3: TGCGCCAGCAGCAAAATCTCGGGAGTTAACACCGGGGAGCTGTTTTTT. As protein: CASSKISGVNTGELFF.